Listed here is a single T cell receptor beta chain. Its antigen is not identified. These data originate in a study of radiation and T cells in renal cell carcinoma. Time point of the sample: baseline pretreatment blood. The treatment here: 15 Gy SBRT to primary tumor, nephrectomy 4 weeks later. This table comes from immunoSEQ multiplex PCR, and its TCRdb copy is limited to in-frame clones, with some not included. The sample has about 150,000 clones, roughly 84% seen once. The study, taken as a whole, reports: No pretreatment tumor biopsies were available for baseline clonotypes.

CDR1 SNHLY and CDR2 FYNNEI come from the germline V gene. The CDR3 length is 16 residues. Trimming took 6 bases from V and 2 from J; bases not matched to a gene: 6. Source: blood, taken from a patient whose treatment included radiotherapy and nephrectomy. The origin of this receptor is a woman between 50 and 59 years old with renal cell carcinoma. V usage is TRBV2 and J usage is TRBJ2-6; 8 nucleotides match TRBD1. For the CDR3, the DNA is TGTGCCAGCAGGAGGGCAGGGGGCGCTGGGGCCAACGTCCTGACTTTC. This encodes CASRRAGGAGANVLTF.